These 12 T cell receptor beta chains share one sample of origin, sequenced in a study of blood T cell repertoires in COVID-19 (dated by TCRdb to 2018 to 2021). Libraries were built with the immunoSEQ multiplex PCR assay. Sourced from immuneACCESS, this table was stored by TCRdb with only in-frame sequences that have V and J called. A share of the clones is absent; for the studies checked, an unresolved V gene accounts for under half, and the remainder has no known explanation. Recorded for this sample are 360,000 or so clones; roughly 91% of them occurred a single time. The leading ten clones occupy 1.5% to 2% of the sample. The sequenced sample consisted of PBMCs or T cells enriched from blood (not recorded which). The receptors come from a woman aged 25 to 39 who had recovered from COVID-19.

The gene calls are TRBV10-3 and TRBJ1-6; tentatively, D is TRBD1 (6 bases). The CDR3 spans 14 residues. Germline-derived CDR1 and CDR2 are ENHRY and SYGVKD. Trimming removed 6 bases at V and 3 bases at J, with 9 bases between. CDR3 sequence reads: CAIRSDSYNSPLHF. CDR3 bases: TGTGCCATCAGATCGGACAGCTATAATTCACCCCTCCACTTT.

The V gene is TRBV30, the J gene TRBJ1-2; D is ambiguous. V was pared by 5 bases and J by 6 bases, with 10 bases between. The CDR3 runs to 11 residues. Germline V gene data show CDR1 as GTSNPN and CDR2 as SVGIG (reference sequence). This CDR3 is CAWGGLHGYTF. CDR3 DNA sequence: TGTGCCTGGGGAGGGCTGCATGGCTACACCTTC.

This rearrangement joins TRBV7-6 to TRBJ2-7, with a possible D match to TRBD2 (5 bases). CDR3 size: 15 residues. V was clipped by 1 base and J by 0 bases, with 10 bases between them. Germline V gene sequence: CDR1 SGHVS, CDR2 FNYEAQ. This CDR3 reads CASSLGTASSYEQYF. CDR3 DNA sequence: TGTGCCAGCAGCTTAGGGACTGCCAGCTCCTACGAGCAGTACTTC.

V and J are TRBV7-3 and TRBJ2-4; 8 positions match TRBD1. V lost 5 bases, J lost 0 bases, and 6 bases stayed unmatched. The CDR3 length is 16 residues. Per the germline V gene, CDR1 is SGHTA and CDR2 is FQGTGA. CDR3 nucleotides: TGTGCCAGCAGCCCCGGGACAGGTGGAGCCAAAAACATTCAGTACTTC. Its translation is CASSPGTGGAKNIQYF. Full variable domain (missing parts from reference TRBV7-3 and TRBJ2-4): GAGVSQTPSNKVTEKGKYVELRCDPISGHTALYWYRQSLGQGPEFLIYFQGTGAADDSGLPNDRFFAVRPEGSVSTLKIQRTERGDSAVYLCASSPGTGGAKNIQYFGAGTRLSVL.

V gene TRBV27 combines with J gene TRBJ1-3; perhaps TRBD1 as D (5 bases). The CDR3 has 13 residues. The germline gives CDR1 MNHEY, CDR2 SMNVEV (reference sequence). V lost 6 bases to trimming and J lost 2 bases, with 8 bases between them. CDR3 loop: CASSPGTGNTIYF. The CDR3 nucleotides read TGTGCCAGCAGCCCAGGGACTGGAAACACCATATATTTT.

The chain joins TRBV3-1 (or the pseudogene TRBV3-2) to TRBJ1-4; maybe TRBD1 (5 bases). Trimming took off 0 bases at V and 5 bases at J, with 7 bases between the two ends. The germline gives CDR1 LGHDT, CDR2 YNNKEL (reference sequence). The CDR3 contains 14 residues. CDR3 nucleotides: TGTGCCAGCAGCCAAGATCCAGGGAATGAAAAACTGTTTTTT. Its translation: CASSQDPGNEKLFF.

The chain carries TRBV6-5 and TRBJ2-7; D might be TRBD1 (6 bases). Germline loops: CDR1 MNHEY, CDR2 SVGAGI. V dropped 5 bases and J dropped 9 bases, with 17 bases sitting between them. This CDR3 spans 13 amino acids. The DNA of the CDR3 is TGTGCCAGCAGTACCCCCACCGGGACACCGCAGTACTTC. Its protein is CASSTPTGTPQYF.

V and J are TRBV28 and TRBJ2-7, with TRBD1 as a possible D gene (5 bases). The CDR3 sequence is 14 residues long. The germline CDR1 and CDR2 sequences are MDHEN and SYDVKM. Trimming took off 4 bases at V and 5 bases at J, with 15 bases between the two ends. The CDR3 spells CASSSLDIPHEQYF. CDR3 nucleotide sequence: TGTGCCAGCAGTTCGCTGGACATTCCCCACGAGCAGTACTTC.

The chain couples TRBV27 to TRBJ2-7, with a tentative D call TRBD1 (6 bases). The V gene lost 2 bases and the J gene lost 2 bases, with 13 bases spanning the gap. CDR3 size: 15 residues. Germline V gene lookup returns CDR1 MNHEY and CDR2 SMNVEV (reference sequence). The CDR3 nucleotides read TGTGCCAGCAGTTTAATCACAGGGAACACCTACGAGCAGTACTTC. It is translated as CASSLITGNTYEQYF.

The chain recombines TRBV19 with TRBJ2-1; D uncertain. The length of the CDR3 is 15 residues. Trimming removed 6 bases at V and 0 bases at J, with 12 bases between. Germline loops: CDR1 LNHDA, CDR2 SQIVND (reference sequence). The chain's CDR3 is CASSTDGSSYNEQFF. The CDR3 region has the DNA TGTGCCAGTAGCACAGACGGCAGCTCCTACAATGAGCAGTTCTTC.

The rearrangement uses TRBV30 and TRBJ1-2; no clear D gene. Germline V gene lookup returns CDR1 GTSNPN and CDR2 SVGIG (reference sequence). The CDR3 runs to 11 residues. Trimming left V 5 bases short and J 2 bases short, with 6 bases between. The CDR3 is CAWFLNYGYTF. CDR3 nucleotide sequence: TGTGCCTGGTTCTTAAACTATGGCTACACCTTC.

The CDR3: CASSPGQGFDEQFF. The CDR3 DNA reads TGTGCCAGCAGCCCCGGACAGGGGTTCGATGAGCAGTTCTTC. This sequence joins TRBV11-3 and TRBJ2-1; 9 bases are a match to TRBD1. J lost 8 bases, V lost 5 bases, and 7 bases had no gene match. The CDR3 covers 14 residues. Germline V CDR1 and CDR2: SGHNT, YENEEA. Full variable domain (remainder filled in from reference TRBV11-3 and TRBJ2-1): EAGVVQSPRYKIIEKKQPVAFWCNPISGHNTLYWYLQNLGQGPELLIRYENEEAVDDSQLPKDRFSAERLKGVDSTLKIQPAELGDSAVYLCASSPGQGFDEQFFGPGTRLTVL.